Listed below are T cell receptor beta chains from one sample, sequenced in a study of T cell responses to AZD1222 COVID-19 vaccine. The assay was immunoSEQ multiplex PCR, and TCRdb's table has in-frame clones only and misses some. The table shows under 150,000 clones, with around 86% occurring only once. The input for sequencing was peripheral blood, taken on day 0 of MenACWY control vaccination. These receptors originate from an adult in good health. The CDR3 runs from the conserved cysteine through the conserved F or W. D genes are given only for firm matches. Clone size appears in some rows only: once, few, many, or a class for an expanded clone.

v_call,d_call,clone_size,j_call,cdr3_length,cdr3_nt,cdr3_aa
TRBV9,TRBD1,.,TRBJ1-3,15,TGTGCCAGCAGCGGAGACGGGACAGCTGGAAACACCATATATTTT,CASSGDGTAGNTIYF
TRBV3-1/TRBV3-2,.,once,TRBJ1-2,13,TGTGCCAGCAGCCACCGGGTCTCCTGGGGCTACACCTTC,CASSHRVSWGYTF
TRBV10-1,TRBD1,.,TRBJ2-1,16,TGCGCCAGCAGTGCAACCGGGACAGGGTCCTACAATGAGCAGTTCTTC,CASSATGTGSYNEQFF
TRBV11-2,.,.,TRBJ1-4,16,TGTGCCAGCAGTTCCCTTGGGGGCTGGGGTAATGAAAAACTGTTTTTT,CASSSLGGWGNEKLFF
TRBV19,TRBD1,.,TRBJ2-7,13,TGTGCCAGTACCAAGACAGGGGCCTACGAGCAGTACTTC,CASTKTGAYEQYF
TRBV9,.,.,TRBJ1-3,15,TGTGCCAGCAGCCCCGGGGGCCTCTCTGGAAACACCATATATTTT,CASSPGGLSGNTIYF
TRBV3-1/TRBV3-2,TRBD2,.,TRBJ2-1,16,TGTGCCAGCAGCCATGCACTAGCGGGGAGCCACAATGAGCAGTTCTTC,CASSHALAGSHNEQFF
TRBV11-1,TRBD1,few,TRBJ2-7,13,TGTGCCAGCAGACCGGGACAGTCCTCAGAGCAGTACTTC,CASRPGQSSEQYF
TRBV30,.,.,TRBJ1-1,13,TGTGCCTGGGGTGAGGGTTCTCACACTGAAGCTTTCTTT,CAWGEGSHTEAFF
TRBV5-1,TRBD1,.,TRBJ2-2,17,TGCGCCAGCAGGAATACAGGGGGCCCGATGGACACCGGGGAGCTGTTTTTT,CASRNTGGPMDTGELFF
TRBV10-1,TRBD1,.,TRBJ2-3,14,TGCGCCAGCAGTACCGGGACAGGGGCCGATACGCAGTATTTT,CASSTGTGADTQYF
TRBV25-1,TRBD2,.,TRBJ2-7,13,TGTGCCAGCAGTGAAAGCGGGGGCTACGAGCAGTACTTC,CASSESGGYEQYF
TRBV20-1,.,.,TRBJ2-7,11,TGCAGTGCTAGAGAAGGCTACGAGCAGTACTTC,CSAREGYEQYF
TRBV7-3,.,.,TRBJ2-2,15,TGTGCCAGCAGCAAGACAGGCTACAACACCGGGGAGCTGTTTTTT,CASSKTGYNTGELFF
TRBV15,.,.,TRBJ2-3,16,TGTGCCACCAGCAGAGATAACTCCGGTTTCACAGATACGCAGTATTTT,CATSRDNSGFTDTQYF
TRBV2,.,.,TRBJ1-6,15,TGTGCCGGGGGGGGCTCCAGCTCCTATAATTCACCCCTCCACTTT,CAGGGSSSYNSPLHF
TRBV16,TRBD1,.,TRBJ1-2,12,TGTGCCAGCAGTCCAGGGGGCTATGGCTACACCTTC,CASSPGGYGYTF
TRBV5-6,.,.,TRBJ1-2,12,TGTGCCAGCAGCTTGCGTGACTATGGCTACACCTTC,CASSLRDYGYTF
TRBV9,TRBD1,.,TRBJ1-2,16,TGTGCCAGCAGCGACACGACAGGGGCGAATAACTATGGCTACACCTTC,CASSDTTGANNYGYTF
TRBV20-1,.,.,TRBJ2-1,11,TGCAGTGCTAAGACCTTAGGTGAGCAGTTCTTC,CSAKTLGEQFF
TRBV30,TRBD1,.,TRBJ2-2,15,TGTGCCTGGACCCCGTTACAGGGGTTGTCCGGGGAGCTGTTTTTT,CAWTPLQGLSGELFF
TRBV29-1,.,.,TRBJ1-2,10,TGCAGCGTGGGGACTCGGGGCTACACCTTC,CSVGTRGYTF
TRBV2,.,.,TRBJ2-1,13,TGTGCCAGCAGTGAAGCTGGGCAGTATGAGCAGTTCTTC,CASSEAGQYEQFF
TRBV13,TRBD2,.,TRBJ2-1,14,TGTGCCAGCAGCCCTGGACTAGTGGGCAATGAGCAGTTCTTC,CASSPGLVGNEQFF
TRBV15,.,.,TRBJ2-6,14,TGTGCCACCGCGCGGGCTGCCGGGGCCAACGTCCTGACTTTC,CATARAAGANVLTF
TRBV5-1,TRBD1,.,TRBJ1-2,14,TGCGCCAGCAGCCACCGGGACAGGCAAGGTGGCTACACCTTC,CASSHRDRQGGYTF